The following is a T cell receptor (beta chain) sequence with its context. The entry originates in a study of T cells after somatic rescue of genetic block. This CDR3 has 17 amino acids. The V and J ends lost 2 bases and 0 bases respectively, with 14 bases between them. CDR1 is SGHDN, CDR2 FVKESK, per germline. TCRdb's copy holds only in-frame clones and misses some; the assay was immunoSEQ multiplex PCR. The sample consists of under 150,000 clones, about 93% of them appearing once. The chain employs TRBV14 and TRBJ2-1; D is tentatively TRBD1 or TRBD2 (5 bases each). This TCR was recovered from a woman under 30. Sequencing was done on a sample of peripheral blood mononuclear cells (PBMCs). CDR3 in amino acids: CASSQRVGAISYNEQFF. CDR3 DNA sequence: TGTGCCAGCAGCCAAAGGGTCGGGGCTATCTCCTACAATGAGCAGTTCTTC.